A selection of T cell receptor beta chains follows, all from one sample in a study of cytomegalovirus exposure and HLA in healthy donors. Generated by immunoSEQ multiplex PCR, the TCRdb table keeps only in-frame clones and is missing some. The sample lists 150,000 to 200,000 clones, over 75% seen once, with about 6.4% in the top ten. Material for sequencing was PBMCs. The receptor set was obtained from a man aged 40-55 years in good health and CMV-seropositive. CDR3s include the opening cysteine and the closing phenylalanine or tryptophan. A D gene is named only where the DNA matches it firmly. Clone size is shown for a subset of rows, as once, few, many or a class of expanded clone.

v_call	d_call	j_call	clone_size	cdr3_aa	cdr3_nt
TRBV6-5	NA	TRBJ1-2	NA	CASSYSWGDPGGYTF	TGTGCCAGCAGTTACTCGTGGGGGGATCCGGGTGGCTACACCTTC
TRBV7-3	NA	TRBJ1-1	NA	CASSFYRNTEAFF	TGTGCCAGCAGCTTCTACAGGAACACTGAAGCTTTCTTT
TRBV4-1	NA	TRBJ1-4	NA	CASSHQSSRGGNEKLFF	TGCGCCAGCAGCCACCAATCCAGCAGGGGCGGTAATGAAAAACTGTTTTTT
TRBV29-1	NA	TRBJ1-2	NA	CSVGAANSGYGYTF	TGCAGCGTTGGCGCGGCTAACTCGGGATATGGCTACACCTTC
TRBV5-4	TRBD1	TRBJ1-2	NA	CASSRGQETGNYGYTF	TGTGCCAGCAGCCGGGGACAGGAGACGGGGAACTATGGCTACACCTTC
TRBV6-1	NA	TRBJ1-2	once	CASSEPDSYGYTF	TGTGCCAGCAGTGAACCGGACAGCTATGGCTACACCTTC
TRBV5-5	NA	TRBJ1-1	NA	CASINQGNTEAFF	TGTGCCAGCATCAACCAGGGGAACACTGAAGCTTTCTTT
TRBV27	NA	TRBJ2-5	NA	CASLIASGQNFFQETQYF	TGTGCCAGCCTCATTGCGTCAGGGCAGAACTTTTTCCAAGAGACCCAGTACTTC
TRBV11-2	TRBD2	TRBJ2-5	NA	CASSPRRESREIQYF	TGTGCCAGCAGCCCACGGCGGGAGAGTAGAGAGATCCAGTACTTC
TRBV11-2	TRBD1	TRBJ1-1	few	CASSLDRAFLNTEAFF	TGTGCCAGCAGCCTGGACAGGGCCTTTCTGAACACTGAAGCTTTCTTT